The clone carrying this TCR beta chain turned up a few times. Its antigen is unidentified. PCR was performed a second time for about 7 to 12 cycles using a sample-barcoded 5' primer and a J-beta primer mix. TCRdb re-called the 5' RACE reads with MiXCR, one entry per CDR3 protein. The table lists about 680,000 distinct CDR3 sequences, 49% of them singletons. Every sample had a minimum of 6 million PBMCs isolated. CDR1 and CDR2 (germline): MDHEN, SYDVKM. The V gene lost 2 bases and the J gene lost 3 bases, with 5 bases spanning the gap. The CDR3 is 12 amino acids. The data were taken from a study of blood T cells in healthy people across ages. The study's findings and limits: Per-million-T-cell TCR beta diversity fell roughly linearly with age.

The sample taken for sequencing was blood. This receptor was obtained from a woman aged 60-70 years in good health. The chain is built from TRBV28 and TRBJ2-7, with D unresolved. The CDR3 here is CASSLRYYEQYF. CDR3 bases: TGTGCCAGCAGTTTAAGGTACTACGAGCAGTACTTC.